These 17 T cell receptor beta chains were sequenced from one sample in a study of shared clonotypes between healthy human individuals (dated by TCRdb to about 2020). Library creation used the immunoSEQ multiplex PCR assay. TCRdb mirrors the immuneACCESS table, restricted to in-frame sequences. Some clones are absent from its copies; in checked studies, under half trace to an unresolved V gene, and the reason for the others is unknown. The sample yields 560,000 or so clones; approximately 96% were counted once. Less than 0.13% of the sample lies in the top ten. CD8 naive samples were CD45RO-negative cells positively selected for CCR7, giving a CD45RA+CCR7+ population that excluded TemRA cells. The specimen was naive CD8+ T cells sorted from blood. The intended sense of this specimen's cell subset or site label: CD45RA+CCR7+. These receptors originate from a woman in her 30s in good health.

The chain has TRBV19 and TRBJ2-1; D is unresolved. V lost 0 bases to trimming and J lost 0 bases, with 12 bases between them. CDR1 is LNHDA and CDR2 is SQIVND in the germline V gene (reference sequence). The CDR3 covers 17 residues. CDR3 sequence reads: CASSIDGGPSSYNEQFF. CDR3 DNA: TGTGCCAGTAGTATAGATGGCGGACCGAGCTCCTACAATGAGCAGTTCTTC.

The V call is TRBV7-8, the J call TRBJ2-7; no definite D call. CDR3 length: 11 amino acids. The germline V gene has CDR1 SGHVS and CDR2 FQNEAQ. V was clipped by 8 bases and J by 3 bases, with 8 bases between them. The CDR3 reads CASRSDYEQYF. DNA for the CDR3: TGTGCCAGCCGGAGTGACTACGAGCAGTACTTC.

This clone was seen just once. This chain links TRBV7-8 with TRBJ1-5; D not certain. Germline values: CDR1 SGHVS, CDR2 FQNEAQ. V lost 5 bases, J lost 0 bases, and 17 bases lay in between. This CDR3 is 17 amino acids long. The CDR3 nucleotides read TGTGCCAGCAGCCAGAACGCGGCCAGTTATAGCAATCAGCCCCAGCATTTT. Translating gives CASSQNAASYSNQPQHF. The variable domain in full, completed from reference TRBV7-8 and TRBJ1-5, reads GAGVSQSPRYKVAKRGQDVALRCDPISGHVSLFWYQQALGQGPEFLTYFQNEAQLDKSGLPSDRFFAERPEGSVSTLKIQRTQQEDSAVYLCASSQNAASYSNQPQHFGDGTRLSIL.

This clone has just one count. V gene TRBV11-2 combines with J gene TRBJ1-1; 7 bases line up with TRBD1. This CDR3 comprises 16 residues. V was pared by 3 bases and J by 5 bases, with 12 bases of the junction left unmatched. Germline CDR1 is SGHAT and CDR2 is FQNNGV. The CDR3 protein is CASSLGQLNGATEAFF. In DNA, the CDR3 is TGTGCCAGCAGCTTGGGACAGCTTAACGGGGCAACTGAAGCTTTCTTT. Combining the CDR3 with reference TRBV11-2 and TRBJ1-1 gives the whole variable domain EAGVAQSPRYKIIEKRQSVAFWCNPISGHATLYWYQQILGQGPKLLIQFQNNGVVDDSQLPKDRFSAERLKGVDSTLKIQPAKLEDSAVYLCASSLGQLNGATEAFFGQGTRLTVV.

The chain carries TRBV30 and TRBJ2-7; possibly TRBD1 for D (5 bases). Germline values: CDR1 GTSNPN, CDR2 SVGIG (reference sequence). This CDR3 spans 13 amino acids. Trimming shortened V by 4 bases and J by 5 bases, and 15 bases separated the two germline ends. CDR3: CAWNEGRAHEQYF. In DNA form, the CDR3 reads TGTGCCTGGAACGAAGGCAGGGCTCACGAGCAGTACTTC. The entire variable domain, with the rest obtained from reference TRBV30 and TRBJ2-7, is as follows: SQTIHQWPATLVQPVGSPLSLECTVEGTSNPNLYWYRQAAGRGLQLLFYSVGIGQISSEVPQNLSASRPQDRQFILSSKKLLLSDSGFYLCAWNEGRAHEQYFGPGTRLTVT.

The genes are TRBV2 and TRBJ2-5; perhaps TRBD2 as D (6 bases). Germline V gene data show CDR1 as SNHLY and CDR2 as FYNNEI. Trimming took off 3 bases at V and 0 bases at J, with 17 bases between the two ends. This CDR3 spans 17 amino acids. DNA of the CDR3: TGTGCCAGCAGTGACCCCTTCACCCCGGGGGACCAAGAGACCCAGTACTTC. This gives the protein CASSDPFTPGDQETQYF.

This clone showed up just once. The rearrangement links TRBV9 to TRBJ2-1; 11 bases align to TRBD2. With 4 bases clipped from V and 6 bases from J, the junction kept 9 bases outside the gene matches. CDR3 size: 16 residues. The germline CDR1 and CDR2 sequences are SGDLS and YYNGEE. CDR3 sequence: CASSPWTSGYSNEQFF. Written as DNA, the CDR3 is TGTGCCAGCAGCCCTTGGACTAGCGGGTATTCCAATGAGCAGTTCTTC.

This CDR3 is CASSLIGGTIYF. The DNA for the CDR3 is TGTGCCAGCAGTTTAATTGGGGGCACCATATATTTT. The chain employs TRBV28 and TRBJ1-3; possibly TRBD1 for D (5 bases). Germline CDR1 reads MDHEN; CDR2 reads SYDVKM. The CDR3 spans 12 residues. V was pared by 2 bases and J by 9 bases, with 8 bases between.

This clone was picked up one time. The identical CDR3 is also encoded by other nucleotide sequences in the sample. V gene TRBV28 combines with J gene TRBJ2-7; tentative D call: TRBD2 (7 bases). The CDR3 contains 13 residues. Per the germline V gene, CDR1 is MDHEN and CDR2 is SYDVKM. V was cut by 3 bases and J by 3 bases, with 9 bases left in between. The CDR3 bases are TGTGCCAGCAGTTTGCGGGGGCTCTACGAGCAGTACTTC. Amino acids: CASSLRGLYEQYF.

This clone was picked up one time. This sequence joins TRBV13 and TRBJ2-7; D unresolved. This CDR3 comprises 14 residues. The germline V gene has CDR1 PRHDT and CDR2 FYEKMQ (reference sequence). Trimming pared 2 bases from V and 2 bases from J, leaving 10 bases between. The CDR3: CASSLQLAPYEQYF. CDR3 DNA sequence: TGTGCCAGCAGCTTACAACTGGCCCCCTACGAGCAGTACTTC.

This chain connects TRBV5-6 to TRBJ1-5; 8 nucleotides match TRBD1. The length of the CDR3 is 16 residues. Germline V gene lookup returns CDR1 SGHDT and CDR2 YYEEEE. V lost 1 base, J lost 4 bases, and 7 bases stayed unmatched. CDR3 in DNA: TGTGCCAGCAGCTTGTGGAACAGGGGGGTTAATCAGCCCCAGCATTTT. This translates into CASSLWNRGVNQPQHF. Full variable domain (rest looked up from reference TRBV5-6 and TRBJ1-5): DAGVTQSPTHLIKTRGQQVTLRCSPKSGHDTVSWYQQALGQGPQFIFQYYEEEERQRGNFPDRFSGHQFPNYSSELNVNALLLGDSALYLCASSLWNRGVNQPQHFGDGTRLSIL.

The V call is TRBV7-9, the J call TRBJ2-7; D uncertain. Trimming stripped 2 bases from V and 0 bases from J, with 14 bases between. The CDR3 is made up of 16 amino acids. Germline lookup yields CDR1 SEHNR and CDR2 FQNEAQ (reference sequence). The CDR3, as DNA: TGTGCCAGCAGCTTATTGGACGGATCTCTCTCCTACGAGCAGTACTTC. Amino acids: CASSLLDGSLSYEQYF.

The chain carries TRBV13 and TRBJ1-1, with D possibly TRBD1 on 5 matching bases. Trimming stripped 4 bases from V and 5 bases from J, with 14 bases between. In germline, CDR1 is PRHDT, CDR2 FYEKMQ (reference sequence). The CDR3 totals 14 residues. The DNA for the CDR3 is TGTGCCAGCAGCTCGGGGCTGGGGGGTACTGAAGCTTTCTTT. As protein: CASSSGLGGTEAFF.

CDR3 DNA: TGTGCCAGCGGTACAGGGCCGCGTGAGCAGTACTTC. It is translated as CASGTGPREQYF. The rearrangement joins TRBV7-8 to TRBJ2-7; a possible D gene is TRBD1 (6 bases). The V end lost 8 bases, the J end lost 7 bases, and 15 bases lay between the germline ends. The CDR3 contains 12 residues. The germline CDR1 and CDR2 sequences are SGHVS and FQNEAQ.

The chain employs TRBV5-4 and TRBJ2-7; no definite D call. V lost 7 bases and J 2 bases, leaving 13 bases between the germline ends. The V gene's germline CDR1 is SGHNT and CDR2 YYREEE (reference sequence). The CDR3 consists of 13 residues. CDR3 coding DNA: TGTGCCAGCTCAGACCATGAGACCTACGAGCAGTACTTC. This codes for CASSDHETYEQYF.

This clone appeared once. The chain uses TRBV10-3 and TRBJ2-7, with D possibly being TRBD2 (6 bases). This CDR3 contains 14 residues. The ends were cut back, 2 bases at V and 3 bases at J, with 11 bases in the middle. The germline V gene encodes CDR1 ENHRY and CDR2 SYGVKD. CDR3 protein: CAISEAGLGYEQYF. The CDR3, as DNA: TGTGCCATCAGTGAGGCGGGACTTGGCTACGAGCAGTACTTC.

CDR3 amino acids: CASSLEVLNQPQHF. DNA of the CDR3: TGTGCCAGCAGTTTGGAGGTTCTCAATCAGCCCCAGCATTTT. J is TRBJ1-5 and V is TRBV28; D ambiguous. V was shortened by 3 bases and J by 3 bases, with 9 bases between the two germline ends. CDR3 size: 14 residues. Looked up from germline, CDR1 is MDHEN and CDR2 is SYDVKM.